The 16 T cell receptor beta chains given below trace back to one sample, sequenced in a study of identifying expanded T cells in peripheral blood. TCRdb's copy holds only in-frame clones and misses some; the assay was immunoSEQ multiplex PCR. Counted here are about 85,000 clones, around 91% occurring once; the ten biggest clones make up roughly 2.8%. Sequencing used blood. All receptors derive from a person aged 18-69 years in good health.

The CDR3 region has the DNA TGCGCCAGCAGCCAACTCGTCAGGGAGGATACGCAGTATTTT. This codes for CASSQLVREDTQYF. The chain is built from TRBV4-3 and TRBJ2-3, with D perhaps given as TRBD1 or TRBD2 (5 bases each). The CDR3 is 14 residues long. In germline, CDR1 is LGHNA, CDR2 YSLEER. Trimming pared 2 bases from V and 6 bases from J, leaving 12 bases between.

The chain is built from TRBV28 and TRBJ1-2; 8 bases fit TRBD1. Per germline, CDR1 MDHEN and CDR2 SYDVKM. This CDR3 is 14 amino acids long. The junction had 6 bases not matched to a gene; V was cut back by 4 bases and J by 5 bases. CDR3: CASSYPGGLYGYTF. The CDR3 DNA is TGTGCCAGCAGTTACCCAGGGGGCTTATATGGCTACACCTTC.

The gene calls are TRBV6-6 and TRBJ1-3; D not resolved. Trimming took 2 bases from V and 0 from J, leaving 8 bases between them. Germline CDR1 reads MNHNY; CDR2 reads SVGAGI (reference sequence). The CDR3 extends over 15 amino acids. The CDR3 reads CASSYGGASGNTIYF. CDR3 DNA: TGTGCCAGCAGTTACGGTGGAGCCTCTGGAAACACCATATATTTT.

V and J are TRBV7-2 and TRBJ2-7, with 8 bases fitting TRBD1. This CDR3 is built from 14 residues. V lost 2 bases and J lost 7; bases outside the gene matches: 7. Germline V lookup: CDR1 SGHTA, CDR2 FQGNSA. The CDR3: CASSLTGGSGEQYF. In DNA, the CDR3 is TGTGCCAGCAGCTTAACAGGGGGGTCAGGAGAGCAGTACTTC.

J is TRBJ2-7 and V is TRBV11-2, with unresolved D. This CDR3 comprises 12 residues. In germline, CDR1 is SGHAT, CDR2 FQNNGV. V lost 5 bases to trimming and J lost 0 bases, with 5 bases between them. The CDR3 loop reads CASSPTSYEQYF. For the CDR3, the DNA is TGTGCCAGCAGCCCGACCTCCTACGAGCAGTACTTC.

The rearrangement uses TRBV25-1 and TRBJ1-2; a weak D match, TRBD1 (6 bases). V was clipped by 1 base and J by 4 bases, with 13 bases between them. This CDR3 spans 15 amino acids. Germline V CDR1 and CDR2: MGHDK, SYGVNS. CDR3 in DNA: TGTGCCAGCAGTGAATCTGTGACAGGATCCTATGGCTACACCTTC. The encoded protein is CASSESVTGSYGYTF.

V gene TRBV5-1 combines with J gene TRBJ2-7; D possibly corresponds to TRBD1 (5 bases). V lost 0 bases to trimming and J lost 2 bases, with 12 bases between them. The CDR3 is 15 amino acids. The germline V gene encodes CDR1 SGHRS and CDR2 YFSETQ. The CDR3 spells CASSLGQGGAYEQYF. For the CDR3, the DNA is TGCGCCAGCAGCTTGGGCCAGGGTGGGGCCTACGAGCAGTACTTC.

This chain uses TRBV4-1 with TRBJ2-7; D not resolved. The CDR3 runs 14 residues. Germline values: CDR1 MGHRA, CDR2 YSYEKL. V lost 1 base to trimming and J lost 1 base, with 8 bases between them. DNA of the CDR3: TGCGCCAGCAGCCAAGTTGGCAGATCCTACGAGCAGTACTTC. The encoded protein is CASSQVGRSYEQYF.

The genes are TRBV9 and TRBJ2-2; 11 bases agree with TRBD1. J was trimmed by 4 bases and V by 0 bases; bases with no gene match: 2. Germline CDR1 is SGDLS and CDR2 is YYNGEE. The CDR3 sequence is 16 residues long. The CDR3: CASSVDGQGATGELFF. CDR3 in DNA: TGTGCCAGCAGCGTAGATGGACAGGGGGCCACCGGGGAGCTGTTTTTT.

The V and J genes are TRBV6-1 and TRBJ2-7; D is unclear. In germline, CDR1 is MNHNS, CDR2 SASEGT. The CDR3 runs 11 residues. Trimming cost V 7 bases and J 10 bases, with 14 bases left between them. The CDR3 nucleotides read TGTGCCAGCACCGAGCAGCTGACACAGTACTTC. Translation: CASTEQLTQYF.

This chain joins TRBV5-8 and TRBJ2-5; no reliable D call. CDR3 size: 14 residues. CDR1 and CDR2 (germline): SGHTS, YDEGEE. Trimming removed 4 bases from V and 5 bases from J, with 15 bases in between. CDR3 nucleotide sequence: TGTGCCAGCAGCGTTGGTGCTACGTTCGAGACCCAGTACTTC. It is translated as CASSVGATFETQYF.

The chain recombines TRBV28 with TRBJ1-1, with unresolved D. Trimming removed 2 bases at V and 5 bases at J, with 6 bases between. The CDR3 loop spans 12 amino acids. The germline V gene has CDR1 MDHEN and CDR2 SYDVKM. CDR3 sequence reads: CASSLSGTEAFF. The CDR3 DNA reads as TGTGCCAGCAGTTTAAGTGGGACTGAAGCTTTCTTT.

This rearrangement joins TRBV9 to TRBJ2-3, with 7 bases lining up with TRBD2. The CDR3 totals 17 residues. The germline V gene has CDR1 SGDLS and CDR2 YYNGEE. V was pared by 3 bases and J by 1 base, with 11 bases of the junction left unmatched. The CDR3 nucleotides read TGTGCCAGCAGCGCGGGGGTGGCGGGAGATCGCACAGATACGCAGTATTTT. This gives the protein CASSAGVAGDRTDTQYF. Based on the CDR3 plus reference TRBV9 and TRBJ2-3, the full variable domain is DSGVTQTPKHLITATGQRVTLRCSPRSGDLSVYWYQQSLDQGLQFLIQYYNGEERAKGNILERFSAQQFPDLHSELNLSSLELGDSALYFCASSAGVAGDRTDTQYFGPGTRLTVL.

This rearrangement joins TRBV6-1 to TRBJ1-2, with 7 bases fitting TRBD1. The CDR3 runs 14 residues. The V segment lost 1 base and the J segment 8 bases; nucleotides outside the gene matches: 7. The germline CDR1 and CDR2 sequences are MNHNS and SASEGT. CDR3 residues: CASSEGGTAFGYTF. CDR3 nucleotide sequence: TGTGCCAGCAGTGAAGGAGGGACAGCGTTCGGCTACACCTTC.

This chain joins TRBV7-2 and TRBJ2-7; 10 nucleotides match TRBD1. The V gene end was trimmed by 5 bases and the J gene end by 5 bases; junction bases not matched to a gene: 12. Germline lookup yields CDR1 SGHTA and CDR2 FQGNSA. The CDR3 is 16 residues long. The CDR3 spells CASSTPVGTGVHEQYF. The CDR3 region has the DNA TGTGCCAGCAGCACTCCCGTCGGGACAGGGGTTCACGAGCAGTACTTC.

This chain joins TRBV7-2 and TRBJ2-7, with a weak D call TRBD2 (6 bases). Germline lookup yields CDR1 SGHTA and CDR2 FQGNSA. V lost 4 bases to trimming and J lost 3 bases, with 16 bases between them. The CDR3 runs to 15 residues. The CDR3 loop reads CASSSRDWKSYEQYF. The CDR3 DNA reads TGTGCCAGCAGCTCTCGGGACTGGAAGAGCTACGAGCAGTACTTC.